This T cell receptor (beta chain) was identified in a study of blood T cell repertoires in COVID-19. Turning to the study itself: The United States, Italy and Spain were the sources of the acute and convalescent COVID-19 samples.

Measured with immunoSEQ multiplex PCR; TCRdb has only the in-frame clones, and not every one. The table lists 95,000 to 150,000 clones, about 86% of them singletons, with around 2.1% in the top ten. Per germline, CDR1 LNHDA and CDR2 SQIVND (reference sequence). The CDR3 runs to 13 residues. Germline trimming cut 6 bases from V and 7 bases from J; bases unmatched to any gene: 5. The material sequenced was peripheral blood. The genes are TRBV19 and TRBJ1-5; 8 bases match TRBD1. The source of this sequence is a woman aged 45-59 years with acute or convalescent COVID-19. The CDR3 spells CASSGQGDQPQHF. The CDR3 coding sequence is TGTGCCAGTAGCGGACAGGGCGACCAGCCCCAGCATTTT.